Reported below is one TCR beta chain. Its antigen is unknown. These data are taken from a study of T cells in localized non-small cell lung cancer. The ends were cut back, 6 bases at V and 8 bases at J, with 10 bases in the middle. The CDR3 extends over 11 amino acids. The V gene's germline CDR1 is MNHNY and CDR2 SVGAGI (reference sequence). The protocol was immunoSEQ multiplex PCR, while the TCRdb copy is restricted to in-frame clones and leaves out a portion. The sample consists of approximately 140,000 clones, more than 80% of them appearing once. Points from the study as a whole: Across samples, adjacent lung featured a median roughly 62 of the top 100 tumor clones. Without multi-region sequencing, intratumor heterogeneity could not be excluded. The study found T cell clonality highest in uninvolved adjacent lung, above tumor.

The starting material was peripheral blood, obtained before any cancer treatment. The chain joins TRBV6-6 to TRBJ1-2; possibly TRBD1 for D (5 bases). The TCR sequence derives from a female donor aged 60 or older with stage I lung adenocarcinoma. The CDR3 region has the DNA TGTGCCAGCAGCCGAGGGGAGGGCTACACCTTC. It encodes CASSRGEGYTF.